Below, one T cell receptor beta chain is given with its context. The length of the CDR3 is 13 residues. V was shortened by 4 bases and J by 5 bases, with 12 bases between the two germline ends. From germline, CDR1 is GTSNPN and CDR2 SVGIG (reference sequence). This sample was included in a study of shared clonotypes between healthy human individuals. The data were produced by immunoSEQ multiplex PCR, yet TCRdb's version contains in-frame clones alone and is incomplete. The sample consists of approximately 1,500,000 clones, 98% of them appearing once. The J gene is TRBJ1-5, the V gene TRBV30; D possibly corresponds to TRBD1 (6 bases). This receptor was identified in a man younger than 40 in good health. The sample taken for sequencing was naive CD4+ T cells sorted from blood. The subset: CD45RA+ positively selected. This CDR3 is CAWNGGLDQPQHF. CDR3 DNA sequence: TGTGCCTGGAACGGGGGGCTGGATCAGCCCCAGCATTTT.